These 17 T cell receptor beta chains originate from one sample sequenced in a study of blood T cell repertoires in COVID-19. Profiling relied on immunoSEQ multiplex PCR, and the TCRdb table lists in-frame clones only, not all of them. The table shows about 190,000 clones, with 60% to 80% occurring only once. Sequenced input: peripheral blood. These TCRs come from a man aged 60 to 75 with active or convalescent COVID-19.

V gene TRBV7-2 combines with J gene TRBJ1-5; D possibly corresponds to TRBD1 (6 bases). The CDR3 extends over 13 amino acids. V was pared by 7 bases and J by 3 bases, with 10 bases between. Germline lookup yields CDR1 SGHTA and CDR2 FQGNSA. CDR3 in amino acids: CASTHRDNQPQHF. As DNA, the CDR3 is TGTGCCAGCACACACAGGGACAATCAGCCCCAGCATTTT.

The rearrangement links TRBV7-2 to TRBJ2-7; D is possibly TRBD2 (6 bases). Trimming took 0 bases from V and 7 from J, leaving 16 bases between them. The CDR3 consists of 15 residues. Germline V CDR1 and CDR2: SGHTA, FQGNSA. CDR3 DNA sequence: TGTGCCAGCAGCTTAGCGGGAGGTTCCCTGGGAGAGCAGTACTTC. It translates to CASSLAGGSLGEQYF.

This chain links TRBV7-2 with TRBJ1-1, with D uncertain. Trimming took 5 bases from V and 5 from J, leaving 18 bases between them. Germline V gene lookup returns CDR1 SGHTA and CDR2 FQGNSA. The CDR3 consists of 15 residues. The CDR3 DNA sequence: TGTGCCAGCAGCCCGAGAAATGGAGGAAATACTGAAGCTTTCTTT. Translating it yields CASSPRNGGNTEAFF.

V gene TRBV29-1 combines with J gene TRBJ1-1; perhaps TRBD1 as D (5 bases). The CDR3 has 15 residues. Per the germline V gene, CDR1 is SQVTM and CDR2 is ANQGSEA. V was shortened by 4 bases and J by 0 bases, with 15 bases between the two germline ends. CDR3 residues: CSVGTSSGVNTEAFF. The CDR3 DNA sequence: TGCAGCGTTGGAACCTCTTCGGGGGTGAACACTGAAGCTTTCTTT.

This chain connects TRBV11-2 to TRBJ2-3; 7 nucleotides align to TRBD1. The V gene end was trimmed by 1 base and the J gene end by 2 bases; junction bases not matched to a gene: 12. This CDR3 has 18 residues. Germline CDR1 reads SGHAT; CDR2 reads FQNNGV. The CDR3 reads CASSLAKQGPWHTDTQYF. The DNA for the CDR3 is TGTGCCAGCAGCTTAGCGAAACAGGGGCCCTGGCACACAGATACGCAGTATTTT.

On this clone: Other DNA variants within this sample encode the same CDR3. The genes are TRBV5-1 and TRBJ1-2; D is undetermined. The V end was cut by 4 bases, the J end by 3 bases, with 10 bases between. The CDR3 length is 13 residues. The germline V gene has CDR1 SGHRS and CDR2 YFSETQ. Here the CDR3 DNA reads TGCGCCAGCAGCCTGGACGGGGACTATGGCTACACCTTC. This codes for CASSLDGDYGYTF. The whole variable domain, filled in from reference TRBV5-1 and TRBJ1-2, reads KAGVTQTPRYLIKTRGQQVTLSCSPISGHRSVSWYQQTPGQGLQFLFEYFSETQRNKGNFPGRFSGRQFSNSRSEMNVSTLELGDSALYLCASSLDGDYGYTFGSGTRLTVV.

About this clone: This specimen includes other DNA sequences encoding the same CDR3. The chain recombines TRBV7-2 with TRBJ2-7, with TRBD2 identical over 13 bases. This CDR3 region has 16 residues. Germline V lookup: CDR1 SGHTA, CDR2 FQGNSA. V gave up 1 base and J gave up 2 bases; unmatched junction bases: 2. The CDR3 region is CASSLGGTSGTYEQYF. In DNA form, the CDR3 reads TGTGCCAGCAGCTTAGGGGGGACTAGCGGGACCTACGAGCAGTACTTC.

The rearrangement joins TRBV5-1 to TRBJ2-1; TRBD1 is a possible D gene (5 bases). Trimming took 0 bases from V and 10 from J, leaving 17 bases between them. The CDR3 has 15 amino acids. Germline V gene sequence: CDR1 SGHRS, CDR2 YFSETQ. CDR3 DNA sequence: TGCGCCAGCAGCTTGGTGGGGATAGGGGAATACGAGCAGTTCTTC. This encodes CASSLVGIGEYEQFF.

The count of this clone is one. The genes are TRBV15 and TRBJ2-3; no clear D gene. CDR1 and CDR2 from the germline V gene are LNHNV and YYDKDF (reference sequence). Trimming took off 3 bases at V and 0 bases at J, with 10 bases between the two ends. The CDR3 has 15 residues. CDR3 bases: TGTGCCACCAGCAGTATCAAGACTAGCACAGATACGCAGTATTTT. Amino acids: CATSSIKTSTDTQYF.

This sequence joins TRBV10-3 and TRBJ2-7; 12 positions agree with TRBD2. Germline CDR1 ENHRY, CDR2 SYGVKD. This CDR3 has 15 amino acids. With 5 bases clipped from V and 7 bases from J, the junction kept 9 bases outside the gene matches. The DNA for the CDR3 is TGTGCCATCAGTCCCTTGACTAGCGGGAGAGATGAGCAGTACTTC. This sequence encodes CAISPLTSGRDEQYF.

The J gene is TRBJ2-7, the V gene TRBV19; 7 nucleotides match TRBD2. The CDR3 length is 14 residues. Germline CDR1 LNHDA, CDR2 SQIVND (reference sequence). The V and J ends lost 5 bases and 6 bases, in that order; junction bases with no gene match: 10. The CDR3 DNA reads as TGTGCCAGTAGTCCCAGATGGGGGGGAAGCGAGCAGTACTTC. Amino acid sequence: CASSPRWGGSEQYF.

The V gene is TRBV5-1, the J gene TRBJ2-7, with 9 positions matching TRBD1. CDR3 length: 14 amino acids. CDR1 and CDR2 (germline): SGHRS, YFSETQ. Trimming at V came to 4 bases and at J to 5 bases, leaving 7 bases not matched to a gene. The CDR3 DNA reads as TGCGCCAGCAGCAAAAGGACAGGGGCTCACGAGCAGTACTTC. Translated: CASSKRTGAHEQYF.

A few counts support this clone. V is TRBV7-2 and J is TRBJ1-1; TRBD1 might be the D (5 bases). The CDR3 has 14 residues. The germline gives CDR1 SGHTA, CDR2 FQGNSA. V was clipped by 5 bases and J by 1 base, with 11 bases between them. The CDR3 sequence: CASSVGRGNTEAFF. The DNA for the CDR3 is TGTGCCAGCAGCGTTGGAAGGGGGAACACTGAAGCTTTCTTT.

This chain joins TRBV27 and TRBJ2-1, with D maybe TRBD2 (6 bases). The CDR3 is 15 residues long. Trimming left V 3 bases short and J 2 bases short, with 11 bases between. Germline V CDR1 and CDR2: MNHEY, SMNVEV (reference sequence). The CDR3 reads CASSFGGTPYNEQFF. The CDR3 DNA reads TGTGCCAGCAGTTTTGGGGGGACCCCCTACAATGAGCAGTTCTTC.

The chain uses TRBV2 and TRBJ1-1; D is unresolved. The CDR3 contains 13 residues. Germline CDR1 SNHLY, CDR2 FYNNEI. V was pared by 8 bases and J by 0 bases, with 10 bases between. CDR3 amino acids: CASGEGMNTEAFF. The DNA for the CDR3 is TGTGCCAGCGGGGAGGGCATGAACACTGAAGCTTTCTTT.

V usage is TRBV2 and J usage is TRBJ2-2, with 13 bases matching TRBD2. Germline lookup yields CDR1 SNHLY and CDR2 FYNNEI. J lost 7 bases, V lost 7 bases, and 6 bases had no gene match. The CDR3 consists of 15 residues. In DNA, the CDR3 is TGTGCCAGCACCTCGACTAGCGGGAGGCACGGGGAGCTGTTTTTT. Translation: CASTSTSGRHGELFF.

The chain has TRBV2 and TRBJ2-3; 11 bases match TRBD2. CDR1 and CDR2 (germline): SNHLY, FYNNEI. CDR3 size: 17 residues. Losses at the gene ends were 4 bases for V and 3 bases for J; bases not matched to a gene: 9. CDR3 protein: CASSALAGAGRTDTQYF. CDR3 coding DNA: TGTGCCAGCAGTGCACTAGCGGGAGCGGGTCGAACAGATACGCAGTATTTT.